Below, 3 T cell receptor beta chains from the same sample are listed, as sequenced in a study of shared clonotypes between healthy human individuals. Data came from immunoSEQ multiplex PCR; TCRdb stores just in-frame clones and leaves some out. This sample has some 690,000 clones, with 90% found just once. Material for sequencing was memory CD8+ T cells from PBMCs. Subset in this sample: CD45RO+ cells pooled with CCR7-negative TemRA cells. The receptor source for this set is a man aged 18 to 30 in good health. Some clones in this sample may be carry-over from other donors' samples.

This chain's CDR3 is CATSRDRGRASEQFF. CDR3 nucleotide sequence: TGTGCCACCAGCAGAGATCGGGGGAGGGCCAGTGAGCAGTTCTTC. The gene calls are TRBV15 and TRBJ2-1; 7 bases are a match to TRBD2. Germline V gene lookup returns CDR1 LNHNV and CDR2 YYDKDF (reference sequence). The CDR3 sequence is 15 residues long. The junction had 8 bases not matched to a gene; V was cut back by 0 bases and J by 9 bases.

The CDR3 loop is CASSLELAARGDTQYF. The CDR3 DNA is TGTGCCAGCAGCTTAGAACTAGCGGCACGGGGAGATACGCAGTATTTT. The chain carries TRBV7-2 and TRBJ2-3, with TRBD2 matching over 8 bases. V trimming: 1 base; J trimming: 5 bases; junction bases outside the gene matches: 8. The CDR3 is 16 amino acids. Germline values: CDR1 SGHTA, CDR2 FQGNSA.

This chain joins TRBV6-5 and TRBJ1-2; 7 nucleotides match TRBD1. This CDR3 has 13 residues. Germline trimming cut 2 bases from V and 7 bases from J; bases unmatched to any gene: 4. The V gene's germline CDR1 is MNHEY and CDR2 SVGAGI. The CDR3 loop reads CASSYKGAAGYTF. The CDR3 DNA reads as TGTGCCAGCAGTTACAAGGGGGCTGCTGGCTACACCTTC.